The 26 T cell receptor beta chains presented below share a single source sample, sequenced in a study of tumor-infiltrating lymphocytes in primary liver carcinoma. Researchers generated TCR beta cDNA from approximately 0.55 ug of total RNA, relying on a constant-region primer. Library construction for TCR beta comprised three nested multiplex PCR rounds performed with slightly modified ARM-PCR. The first two PCR rounds used TRBV1-TRBV30 primers with a Cbeta primer, roughly 10 cycles each. TCRdb re-analysed the multiplex PCR reads in MiXCR, keeping a single row per CDR3 protein. The data contain approximately 190,000 distinct CDR3 sequences, about 82% of them singletons. Taking about 20-31 mg of unsorted bulk tissue, the authors co-extracted RNA and DNA. The sequenced sample was tumor tissue from primary liver carcinoma. These receptors were taken from a man aged 40-50 years with primary liver carcinoma and hepatitis B virus infection.

Of note for this clonotype: It is likely a read error, because the conserved phenylalanine at the end of the CDR3 is missing. V and J are TRBV6-2 or TRBV6-3 and TRBJ2-3; D possibly corresponds to TRBD1 (6 bases). The CDR3 runs to 14 residues. Trimming took off 6 bases at V and 6 bases at J, with 16 bases between the two ends. Looked up from germline, CDR1 is MNHEY and CDR2 is SVGEGT. CDR3 sequence: CASSLRVGGDTQYL. CDR3 sequence (DNA): TGTGCCAGCAGCCTCAGGGTAGGGGGTGATACGCAGTATTTA.

Note on this clonotype: The junction departs from the called germline gene at one end, perhaps through a read error. The V gene is TRBV10-2, the J gene TRBJ2-7; no clear D gene. Germline CDR1 is WSHSY and CDR2 is SAAADI. The CDR3 is 14 amino acids. CDR3: CDSSESTGRNEQYF. CDR3 DNA sequence: TGCGACAGCAGTGAGTCGACTGGTAGGAACGAGCAGTACTTC.

For this clonotype: Since a much larger clone is just one base distant, this may be a read error. This rearrangement joins TRBV30 to TRBJ2-2; TRBD1 matches 12 bases. CDR3 length: 14 amino acids. The germline gives CDR1 GTSNPN, CDR2 SVGIG (reference sequence). For the CDR3, the DNA is TGTGTCTGGAGTAGGGACAGGGGGCCCGGGGAGCTGTTTTTT. Its translation: CVWSRDRGPGELFF.

V usage is TRBV11-1 and J usage is TRBJ2-7; a weak D match, TRBD1 (6 bases). Germline V gene sequence: CDR1 SGHAT, CDR2 FQDESV (reference sequence). The CDR3 length is 13 residues. CDR3 DNA: TGTGTCAGTAGGGGGAAGCGATCATACGAGCAGTACTTC. It encodes CVSRGKRSYEQYF. The full variable domain, completed using reference TRBV11-1 and TRBJ2-7, is EAEVAQSPRYKITEKSQAVAFWCDPISGHATLYWYRQILGQGPELLVQFQDESVVDDSQLPKDRFSAERLKGVDSTLKIQPAELGDSAMYLCVSRGKRSYEQYFGPGTRLTVT.

As regards this clonotype: The missing conserved phenylalanine or tryptophan at the end of this CDR3 makes a read error likely. The genes are TRBV12-3 or TRBV12-4 and TRBJ1-5, with 12 bases that match TRBD1. The CDR3 loop spans 18 amino acids. Germline trimming cut 5 bases from V and 5 bases from J; bases unmatched to any gene: 13. The CDR3 spells CASSLGLFGTGGHQPQHS. The DNA of the CDR3 is TGTGCCAGCAGTCTAGGGTTATTCGGGACAGGGGGCCATCAGCCCCAGCATTCT.

The rearrangement links TRBV11-2 to TRBJ2-1; weak D call: TRBD2 (5 bases). Per germline, CDR1 SGHAT and CDR2 FQNNGV. This CDR3 spans 16 amino acids. Trimming removed 0 bases from V and 16 bases from J, with 25 bases in between. Written as DNA, the CDR3 is TGTGCCAGCAGCTTAGATCGTTTAGCGTTAGGGAATGATCACTTCTTC. The encoded protein is CASSLDRLALGNDHFF.

In the case of this clonotype: The junction and the germline gene differ at one end; a read error may be behind it. The J gene is TRBJ1-1, the V gene TRBV6-1; D might be TRBD1 (6 bases). Germline V CDR1 and CDR2: MNHNS, SASEGT. The CDR3 has 12 residues. This CDR3 is CASMPRGAETFF. The CDR3 region has the DNA TGTGCCAGCATGCCACGGGGGGCTGAAACTTTCTTT.

Remarks on this clonotype: Being one base from a much bigger clone, this may be a read error. Written as DNA, the CDR3 is TGCGCCAGCAGCTCGGGAGTAGTTAACCCGTGGCAGTACTTC. This encodes CASSSGVVNPWQYF. The genes are TRBV5-1 and TRBJ2-7; TRBD2 is a possible D gene (6 bases). Trimming cost V 3 bases and J 9 bases, with 19 bases left between them. The CDR3 is 14 residues long. Germline CDR1 is SGHRS and CDR2 is YFSETQ.

This clonotype was observed a few times. A much larger clone sits a single nucleotide away, making a read error possible. The V call is TRBV30, the J call TRBJ1-1; tentative D call: TRBD1 (6 bases). This CDR3 is built from 13 residues. Germline V gene data show CDR1 as GTSNPN and CDR2 as SVGIG (reference sequence). DNA for the CDR3: TGTACCTGGAGCGGAGACAGGCGCACTGAAGCTTTCTTT. This gives the protein CTWSGDRRTEAFF.

This clonotype occurred many times. This chain uses TRBV29-1 with TRBJ2-5; D remains unclear. Deletions cut 0 bases from V and 5 bases from J, with 4 bases between. The CDR3 runs to 11 residues. CDR1 and CDR2 from the germline V gene are SQVTM and ANQGSEA. CDR3: CSVEDMETQYF. CDR3 bases: TGCAGCGTTGAAGATATGGAGACCCAGTACTTC.

Points on this clonotype: Possible read error: a much larger clone is one base away. The rearrangement joins TRBV7-9 to TRBJ2-3; TRBD2 matches 7 bases. In germline, CDR1 is SEHNR, CDR2 FQNEAQ (reference sequence). The CDR3 totals 15 residues. The V gene end was trimmed by 3 bases and the J gene end by 4 bases; junction bases not matched to a gene: 7. The CDR3 is CASSFGGSGSDTQYF. As DNA, the CDR3 is TGTGCCAGCAGCTTCGGCGGGAGCGGATCAGATACGCAGTATTTT.

This clonotype was seen at least ten times. V gene TRBV11-2 combines with J gene TRBJ2-1; 7 bases are a match to TRBD2. CDR3 length: 15 amino acids. Germline CDR1 SGHAT, CDR2 FQNNGV. V dropped 4 bases and J dropped 3; count of bases not matched to a gene: 6. CDR3 residues: CASSSYGGSYNEQFF. Here the CDR3 DNA reads TGTGCCAGCAGCTCCTATGGCGGGAGCTACAATGAGCAGTTCTTC.

V usage is TRBV4-1 and J usage is TRBJ2-1; 8 bases match TRBD2. CDR1 and CDR2 (germline): MGHRA, YSYEKL. The CDR3 length is 14 residues. Trimming at V came to 7 bases and at J to 9 bases, leaving 11 bases not matched to a gene. The CDR3 sequence is CASIQNGGGGEQFF. The DNA of the CDR3 is TGCGCCAGCATCCAGAACGGGGGGGGAGGTGAGCAGTTCTTC.

As to this clonotype: An end of the junction does not agree with germline; a read error may underlie this. The chain carries TRBV28 and TRBJ2-5; D unclear. CDR3 length equals 13 residues. Germline V CDR1 and CDR2: MDHEN, SYDVKM. The CDR3 region has the DNA TGTGCCAGCAGGCCCACAGAGCAAGAGATCCAGTACTTC. It is translated as CASRPTEQEIQYF.

This clonotype was found a few times. The DNA of the CDR3 is TGTGCCAGCAGTGAATTTTCTGGCGGCAGCACAGATACGCAGTATTTT. Translating it yields CASSEFSGGSTDTQYF. V gene TRBV25-1 combines with J gene TRBJ2-3, with D unresolved. Trimming took off 1 base at V and 0 bases at J, with 11 bases between the two ends. The CDR3 is 16 amino acids. CDR1 MGHDK and CDR2 SYGVNS come from the germline V gene.

About this clonotype itself: Likely a read error: the CDR3 ends without its conserved phenylalanine or tryptophan. Because the CDR3's place on the DNA is in doubt, the DNA is left out and the CDR3 is given as listed by TCRdb. This rearrangement joins TRBV11-1 to TRBJ2-4; the table's D call, TRBD2, was not checked against the DNA. Inclusive of both ends, the CDR3 amounts to 17 amino acids. From germline, CDR1 is SGHAT and CDR2 FQDESV (reference sequence). CDR3 in amino acids: CASSSPGTSGTKNIQYL.

On this clonotype: Since the CDR3 does not end with the conserved phenylalanine or tryptophan, this likely comes from a read error. J is TRBJ2-7 and V is TRBV29-1; 7 nucleotides agree with TRBD1. The germline gives CDR1 SQVTM, CDR2 ANQGSEA. This CDR3 is built from 15 residues. Unmatched junction bases numbered 13, after V lost 3 bases and J lost 5 bases. The CDR3 DNA reads TGCAGCGTTGAGGAATGGTACAGGGGAGTGGACGAGCAGTACATC. Its translation is CSVEEWYRGVDEQYI.

The V and J genes are TRBV10-2 and TRBJ2-7, with 8 positions matching TRBD1. Germline V gene data show CDR1 as WSHSY and CDR2 as SAAADI. This CDR3 has 12 amino acids. After removal of 5 bases from V and 8 bases from J, the junction contained 5 bases not matched to a gene. The CDR3 DNA is TGCGCCAGCAGTACAGGGGGATATAAGCAGTACTTC. The encoded protein is CASSTGGYKQYF.

The V gene is TRBV12-3 or TRBV12-4, the J gene TRBJ1-2, with D perhaps TRBD1 (6 bases). Trimming stripped 7 bases from V and 9 bases from J, with 21 bases between. The CDR3 length is 14 residues. The CDR3 DNA follows: TGTGCCAGCAACATAGGGGGGCGACAGGATTGCTACACCTTC. It codes for CASNIGGRQDCYTF.

Only one count was recorded for this clonotype. Compared with germline, one end of the junction differs, possibly owing to a read error. J is TRBJ1-1 and V is TRBV6-2 or TRBV6-3; D not certain. This CDR3 contains 12 residues. Per the germline V gene, CDR1 is MNHEY and CDR2 is SVGEGT. CDR3 DNA: TGTGCTAGCAGTCTTATGAACACTGAAGCTTTCTTT. Translation: CASSLMNTEAFF.

The chain carries TRBV11-2 and TRBJ2-7; D not certain. The V end lost 1 base, the J end lost 0 bases, and 13 bases lay between the germline ends. CDR1 SGHAT and CDR2 FQNNGV come from the germline V gene. The CDR3 consists of 16 residues. The CDR3: CASSLVGLLSSYEQYF. The CDR3 coding sequence is TGTGCCAGCAGCTTAGTCGGTCTCTTGAGCTCCTACGAGCAGTACTTC.

Note on this clonotype: One junction end does not reproduce the germline sequence, and a read error may be involved. The chain is built from TRBV12-3 or TRBV12-4 and TRBJ2-3; D is perhaps TRBD2 (5 bases). The CDR3 is 15 residues long. Here the CDR3 reads CASSYASGRTDTQYF. CDR3 DNA: TGTGCCAGCAGTTATGCGAGCGGACGCACAGATACGCAATATTTT.

This clonotype was seen a handful of times. A junction end diverges from the germline sequence, so it may reflect a read error. The gene calls are TRBV29-1 and TRBJ2-5; possible D gene TRBD2, 5 bases. The CDR3 spans 15 residues. The V gene's germline CDR1 is SQVTM and CDR2 ANQGSEA. This CDR3 is CIVEADRGRAETQYF. For the CDR3, the DNA is TGCATCGTTGAAGCGGATAGAGGGCGAGCAGAGACCCAGTACTTC.

The sample holds one count of this clonotype. A junction end diverges from the germline sequence, so it may reflect a read error. This chain links TRBV11-1 with TRBJ2-4, with 10 bases aligning to TRBD2. Germline V gene sequence: CDR1 SGHAT, CDR2 FQDESV (reference sequence). This CDR3 has 17 residues. CDR3 amino acids: CASSFPGTSGTKNVHYF. The CDR3 DNA is TGTGCCAGTAGCTTTCCCGGTACTAGCGGGACCAAAAACGTTCACTACTTC.

A word on this clonotype: Germline and junction disagree at one end, which may indicate a read error. The chain recombines TRBV30 with TRBJ2-6; TRBD2 aligns across 7 bases. This CDR3 has 15 residues. Germline V gives CDR1 GTSNPN, CDR2 SVGIG (reference sequence). CDR3 sequence: CAWGRAGIGANILTF. The CDR3 DNA follows: TGTGCCTGGGGGAGGGCAGGGATTGGGGCCAACATCCTGACTTTC.

This clonotype occurred many times. The V and J genes are TRBV5-1 and TRBJ2-1; D is ambiguous. Trimming removed 0 bases at V and 7 bases at J, with 14 bases between. Germline V lookup: CDR1 SGHRS, CDR2 YFSETQ. The CDR3 totals 15 residues. This CDR3 is CASSLVRVGGNEQFF. The CDR3 region has the DNA TGCGCCAGCAGCTTGGTTCGGGTAGGTGGGAATGAGCAGTTCTTC.